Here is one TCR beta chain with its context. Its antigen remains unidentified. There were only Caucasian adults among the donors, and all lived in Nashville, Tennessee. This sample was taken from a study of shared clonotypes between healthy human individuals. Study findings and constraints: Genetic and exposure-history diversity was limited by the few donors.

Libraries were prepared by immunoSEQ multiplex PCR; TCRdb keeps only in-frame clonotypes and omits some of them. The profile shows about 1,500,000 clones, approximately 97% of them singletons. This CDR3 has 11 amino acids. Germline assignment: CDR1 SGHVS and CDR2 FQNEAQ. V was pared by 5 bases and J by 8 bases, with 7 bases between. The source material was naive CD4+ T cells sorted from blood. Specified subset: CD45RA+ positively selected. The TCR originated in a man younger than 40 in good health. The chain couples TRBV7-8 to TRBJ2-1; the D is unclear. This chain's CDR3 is CASSLFDEQFF. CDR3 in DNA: TGTGCCAGCAGCCTATTCGATGAGCAGTTCTTC.